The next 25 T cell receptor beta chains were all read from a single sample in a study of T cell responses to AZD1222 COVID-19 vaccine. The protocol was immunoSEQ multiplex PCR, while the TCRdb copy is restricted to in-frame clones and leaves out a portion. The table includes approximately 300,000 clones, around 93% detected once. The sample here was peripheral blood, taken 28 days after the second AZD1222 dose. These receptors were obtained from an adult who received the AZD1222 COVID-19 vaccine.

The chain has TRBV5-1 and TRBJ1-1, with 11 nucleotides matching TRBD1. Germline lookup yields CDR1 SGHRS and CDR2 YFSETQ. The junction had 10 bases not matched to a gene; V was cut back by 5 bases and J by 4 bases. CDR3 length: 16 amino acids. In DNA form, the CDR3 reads TGCGCCAGCAGGGAAGGGACAGGGGGAATGGGCACTGAAGCTTTCTTT. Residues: CASREGTGGMGTEAFF.

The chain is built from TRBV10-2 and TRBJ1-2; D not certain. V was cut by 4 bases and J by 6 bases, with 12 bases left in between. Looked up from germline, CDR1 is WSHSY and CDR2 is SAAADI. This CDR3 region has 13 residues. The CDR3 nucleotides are TGCGCCAGCAGTGGAGGTAGGGAGGATGGCTACACCTTC. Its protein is CASSGGREDGYTF.

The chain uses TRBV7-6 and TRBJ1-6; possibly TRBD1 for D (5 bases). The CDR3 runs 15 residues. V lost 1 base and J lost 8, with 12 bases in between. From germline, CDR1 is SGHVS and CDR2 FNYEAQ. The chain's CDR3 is CASSLEAREDSPLHF. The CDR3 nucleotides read TGTGCCAGCAGCTTAGAAGCCAGGGAGGATTCACCCCTCCACTTT.

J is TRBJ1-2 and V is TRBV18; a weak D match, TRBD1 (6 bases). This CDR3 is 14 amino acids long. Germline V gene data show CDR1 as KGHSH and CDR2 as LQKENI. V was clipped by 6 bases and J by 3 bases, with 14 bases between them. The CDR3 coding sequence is TGTGCCAGCTCTCCCACCGACAGGCACTATGGCTACACCTTC. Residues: CASSPTDRHYGYTF.

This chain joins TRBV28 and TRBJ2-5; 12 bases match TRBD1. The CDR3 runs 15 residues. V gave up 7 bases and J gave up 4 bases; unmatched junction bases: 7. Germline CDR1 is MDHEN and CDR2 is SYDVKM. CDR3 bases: TGTGCCAGCACCCCAGGGGGACAGGGGGCAGAGACCCAGTACTTC. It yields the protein CASTPGGQGAETQYF.

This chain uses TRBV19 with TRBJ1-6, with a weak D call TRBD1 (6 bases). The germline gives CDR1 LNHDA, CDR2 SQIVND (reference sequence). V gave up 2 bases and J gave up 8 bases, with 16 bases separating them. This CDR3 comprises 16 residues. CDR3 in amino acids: CASSISRDILYSPLHF. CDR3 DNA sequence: TGTGCCAGTAGTATAAGTCGGGACATCCTGTATTCACCCCTCCACTTT.

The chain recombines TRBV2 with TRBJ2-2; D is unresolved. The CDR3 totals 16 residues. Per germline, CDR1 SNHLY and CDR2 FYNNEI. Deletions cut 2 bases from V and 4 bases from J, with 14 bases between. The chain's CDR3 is CASSEFAGSGTGELFF. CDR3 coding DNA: TGTGCCAGCAGTGAATTTGCAGGCTCGGGCACCGGGGAGCTGTTTTTT.

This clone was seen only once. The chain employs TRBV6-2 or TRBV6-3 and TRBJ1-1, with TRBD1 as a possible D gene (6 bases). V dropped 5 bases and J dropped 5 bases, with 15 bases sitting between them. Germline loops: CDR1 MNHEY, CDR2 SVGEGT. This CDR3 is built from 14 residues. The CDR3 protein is CASSIPGGQTEAFF. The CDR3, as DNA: TGTGCCAGCAGTATACCGGGAGGACAGACTGAAGCTTTCTTT.

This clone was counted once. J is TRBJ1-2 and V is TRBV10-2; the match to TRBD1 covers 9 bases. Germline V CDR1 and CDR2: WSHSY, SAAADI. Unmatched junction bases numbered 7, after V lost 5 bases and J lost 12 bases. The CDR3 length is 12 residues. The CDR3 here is CASSPGQGFNTF. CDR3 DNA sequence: TGCGCCAGCAGTCCCGGACAGGGGTTCAACACCTTC.

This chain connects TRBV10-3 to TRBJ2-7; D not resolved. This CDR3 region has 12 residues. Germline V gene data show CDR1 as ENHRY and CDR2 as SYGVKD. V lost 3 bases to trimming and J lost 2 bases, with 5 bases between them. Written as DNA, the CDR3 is TGTGCCATCAGTGAACGTCCCTACGAGCAGTACTTC. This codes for CAISERPYEQYF.

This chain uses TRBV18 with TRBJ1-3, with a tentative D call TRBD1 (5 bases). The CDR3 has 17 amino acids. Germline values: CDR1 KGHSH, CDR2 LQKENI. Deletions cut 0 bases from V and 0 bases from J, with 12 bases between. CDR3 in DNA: TGTGCCAGCTCACCACCAGGTCGGGGGGACTCTGGAAACACCATATATTTT. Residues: CASSPPGRGDSGNTIYF.

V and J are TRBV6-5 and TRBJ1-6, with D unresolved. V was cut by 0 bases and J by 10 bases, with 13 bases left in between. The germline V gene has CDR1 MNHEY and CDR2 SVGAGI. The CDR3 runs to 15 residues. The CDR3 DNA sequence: TGTGCCAGCAGTTACTCACCGGGAGGAGAATCACCCCTCCACTTT. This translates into CASSYSPGGESPLHF.

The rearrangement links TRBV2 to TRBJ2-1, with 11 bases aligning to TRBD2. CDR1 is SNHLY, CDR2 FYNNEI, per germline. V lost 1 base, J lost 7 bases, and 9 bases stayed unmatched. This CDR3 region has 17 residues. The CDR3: CASSEEGFSSGRNEQFF. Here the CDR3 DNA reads TGTGCCAGCAGTGAAGAAGGATTTTCTAGCGGGAGGAATGAGCAGTTCTTC.

CDR3: CASSFSRTSPYEQYF. CDR3 DNA: TGTGCCAGCAGCTTTAGTCGGACTAGCCCCTACGAGCAGTACTTC. The chain recombines TRBV5-4 with TRBJ2-7, with 8 bases identical to TRBD2. With 2 bases clipped from V and 2 bases from J, the junction kept 6 bases outside the gene matches. CDR1 is SGHNT and CDR2 is YYREEE in the germline V gene (reference sequence). The CDR3 loop spans 15 amino acids.

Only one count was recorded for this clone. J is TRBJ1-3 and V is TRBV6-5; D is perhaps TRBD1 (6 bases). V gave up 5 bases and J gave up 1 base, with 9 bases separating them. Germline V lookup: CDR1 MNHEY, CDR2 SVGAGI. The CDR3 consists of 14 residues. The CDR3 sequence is CASSTGPSGNTIYF. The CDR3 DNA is TGTGCCAGCAGTACAGGGCCATCTGGAAACACCATATATTTT.

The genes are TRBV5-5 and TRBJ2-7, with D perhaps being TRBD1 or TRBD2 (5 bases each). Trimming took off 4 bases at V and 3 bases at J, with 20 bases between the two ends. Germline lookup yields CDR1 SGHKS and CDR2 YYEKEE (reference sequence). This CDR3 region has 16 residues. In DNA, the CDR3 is TGTGCCAGCAGCCCGGCGGCCGGGAAGGGGTTCTACGAGCAGTACTTC. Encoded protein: CASSPAAGKGFYEQYF.

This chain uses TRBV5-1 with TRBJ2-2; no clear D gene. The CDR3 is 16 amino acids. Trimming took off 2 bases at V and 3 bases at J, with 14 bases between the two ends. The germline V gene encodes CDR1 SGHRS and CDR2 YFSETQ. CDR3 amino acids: CASSFSPPSDTGELFF. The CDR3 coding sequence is TGCGCCAGCAGCTTTTCGCCTCCCTCTGACACCGGGGAGCTGTTTTTT.

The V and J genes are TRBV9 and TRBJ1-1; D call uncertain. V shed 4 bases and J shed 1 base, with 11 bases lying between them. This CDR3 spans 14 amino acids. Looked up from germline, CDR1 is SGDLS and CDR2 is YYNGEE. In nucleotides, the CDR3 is TGTGCCAGCAGCCCATTGGGCCCGAACACTGAAGCTTTCTTT. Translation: CASSPLGPNTEAFF. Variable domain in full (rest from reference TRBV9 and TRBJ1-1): DSGVTQTPKHLITATGQRVTLRCSPRSGDLSVYWYQQSLDQGLQFLIQYYNGEERAKGNILERFSAQQFPDLHSELNLSSLELGDSALYFCASSPLGPNTEAFFGQGTRLTVV.

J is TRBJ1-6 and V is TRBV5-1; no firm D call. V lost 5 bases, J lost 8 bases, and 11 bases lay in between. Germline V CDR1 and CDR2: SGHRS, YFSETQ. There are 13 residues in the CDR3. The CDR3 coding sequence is TGCGCCAGCAGGATGGGTGGGGATTCACCCCTCCACTTT. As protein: CASRMGGDSPLHF.

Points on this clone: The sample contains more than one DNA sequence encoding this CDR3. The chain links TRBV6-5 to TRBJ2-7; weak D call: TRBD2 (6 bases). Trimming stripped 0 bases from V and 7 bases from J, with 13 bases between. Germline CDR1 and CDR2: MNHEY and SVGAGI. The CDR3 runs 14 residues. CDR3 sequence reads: CASSYSGLGGEQYF. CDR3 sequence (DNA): TGTGCCAGCAGTTACTCAGGACTCGGAGGGGAGCAGTACTTC.

DNA for the CDR3: TGTGCCAGCAGTCCGGGGGGGCCCCACGAGCAGTACTTC. Its protein is CASSPGGPHEQYF. The rearrangement links TRBV28 to TRBJ2-7, with TRBD2 matching over 8 bases. V gave up 5 bases and J gave up 5 bases; unmatched junction bases: 5. This CDR3 region has 13 residues. Looked up from germline, CDR1 is MDHEN and CDR2 is SYDVKM.

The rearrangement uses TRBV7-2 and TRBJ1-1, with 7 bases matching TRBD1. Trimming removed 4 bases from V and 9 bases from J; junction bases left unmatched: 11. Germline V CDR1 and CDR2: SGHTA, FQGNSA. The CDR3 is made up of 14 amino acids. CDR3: CASSSNRGAVKAFF. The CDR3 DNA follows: TGTGCCAGCAGCTCGAACAGGGGCGCTGTGAAAGCTTTCTTT.

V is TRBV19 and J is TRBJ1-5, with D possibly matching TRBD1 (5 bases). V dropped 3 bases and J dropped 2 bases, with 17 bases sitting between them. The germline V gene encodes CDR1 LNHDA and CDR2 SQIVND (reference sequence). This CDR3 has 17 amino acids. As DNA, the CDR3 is TGTGCCAGTAGTATTAATAGGGCAGGGAGAGGCAATCAGCCCCAGCATTTT. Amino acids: CASSINRAGRGNQPQHF.

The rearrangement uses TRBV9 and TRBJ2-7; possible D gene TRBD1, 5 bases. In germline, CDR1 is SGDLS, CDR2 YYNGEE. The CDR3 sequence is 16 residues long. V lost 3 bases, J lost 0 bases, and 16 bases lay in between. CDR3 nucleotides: TGTGCCAGCAGCGAGGGGTCCTCCGTCGGCTCCTACGAGCAGTACTTC. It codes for CASSEGSSVGSYEQYF.

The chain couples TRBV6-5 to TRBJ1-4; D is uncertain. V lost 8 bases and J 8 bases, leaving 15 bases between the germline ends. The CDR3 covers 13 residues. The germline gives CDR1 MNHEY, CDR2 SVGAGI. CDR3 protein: CASRLDPEEKLFF. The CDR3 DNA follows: TGTGCCAGCCGCTTGGACCCAGAGGAAAAACTGTTTTTT.